One and the same sample provided the 9 T cell receptor beta chains below, sequenced in a study of radiotherapy plus CTLA-4 blockade in lung cancer. Assay: immunoSEQ multiplex PCR; the TCRdb copy retains only in-frame clones and omits some. The sample holds 30,000 to 40,000 clones, roughly four fifths seen once. The input for sequencing was peripheral blood, taken from a patient treated with radiotherapy plus ipilimumab. The receptors were sampled from a human donor with non-small cell lung cancer that progressed on radiotherapy plus ipilimumab.

This chain links TRBV28 with TRBJ1-1, with a possible D match to TRBD1 (6 bases). V gave up 5 bases and J gave up 6 bases, with 16 bases separating them. CDR1 is MDHEN and CDR2 is SYDVKM in the germline V gene. The CDR3 is 14 residues long. The CDR3 loop is CASSVITGRAEAFF. CDR3 sequence (DNA): TGTGCCAGCAGTGTAATAACAGGGAGGGCTGAAGCTTTCTTT.

V and J are TRBV18 and TRBJ2-5, with TRBD1 identical over 8 bases. The CDR3 is 14 residues long. Germline V lookup: CDR1 KGHSH, CDR2 LQKENI. V gave up 6 bases and J gave up 7 bases; unmatched junction bases: 10. CDR3 DNA: TGTGCCAGCTCCCTTGGGACAGGCCCCGGGACCCAGTACTTC. This gives the protein CASSLGTGPGTQYF.

This chain joins TRBV4-1 and TRBJ2-5; D unclear. V shed 0 bases and J shed 1 base, with 6 bases lying between them. CDR1 and CDR2 (germline): MGHRA, YSYEKL. The CDR3 is 14 amino acids. CDR3 region: CASSQDPTQETQYF. The DNA for the CDR3 is TGCGCCAGCAGCCAAGATCCGACCCAAGAGACCCAGTACTTC.

The CDR3 protein is CASSSDSSETQYF. DNA of the CDR3: TGCGCCAGCAGCTCGGACAGTAGCGAGACCCAGTACTTC. The chain has TRBV5-1 and TRBJ2-5, with D perhaps TRBD1 (6 bases). This CDR3 is built from 13 residues. The ends were cut back, 3 bases at V and 5 bases at J, with 11 bases in the middle. CDR1 is SGHRS and CDR2 is YFSETQ in the germline V gene.

The V and J genes are TRBV5-4 and TRBJ2-3; D is possibly TRBD2 (6 bases). The CDR3 extends over 12 amino acids. The germline V gene encodes CDR1 SGHNT and CDR2 YYREEE (reference sequence). Trimming stripped 3 bases from V and 5 bases from J, with 7 bases between. CDR3 nucleotide sequence: TGTGCCAGCAGCTCGGGACTAGATACGCAGTATTTT. This encodes CASSSGLDTQYF.

This clone was recorded a few times. The chain joins TRBV4-3 to TRBJ2-3; TRBD2 agrees at 7 bases. Germline values: CDR1 LGHNA, CDR2 YSLEER. V lost 3 bases, J lost 2 bases, and 8 bases stayed unmatched. This CDR3 spans 16 amino acids. CDR3 nucleotide sequence: TGCGCCAGCAGCCATAGCTGGCGGGGGAACACAGATACGCAGTATTTT. This translates into CASSHSWRGNTDTQYF.

V usage is TRBV9 and J usage is TRBJ1-1, with D possibly being TRBD1 (5 bases). The germline gives CDR1 SGDLS, CDR2 YYNGEE. Trimming cost V 1 base and J 7 bases, with 17 bases left between them. CDR3 size: 15 residues. DNA of the CDR3: TGTGCCAGCAGCGTATCCCGGGGCGGGGCTAATGAAGCTTTCTTT. Translated: CASSVSRGGANEAFF.

The chain carries TRBV21-1 and TRBJ1-2; the DNA was not used to check the table's D call, TRBD1. TRBV21-1 is described as a pseudogene. The CDR3 totals 15 residues. Here the CDR3 reads CASSKEGTGPYGYTF. The CDR3 nucleotides read TGTGCCAGCAGCAAAGAGGGGACAGGGCCCTATGGCTACACCTTC.

The J gene is TRBJ1-2, the V gene TRBV4-2; 7 nucleotides line up with TRBD1. Unmatched junction bases numbered 8, after V lost 1 base and J lost 3 bases. The germline CDR1 and CDR2 sequences are LGHNA and YNFKEQ. This CDR3 has 16 residues. This CDR3 reads CASSQAETGNDYGYTF. The CDR3 coding sequence is TGTGCCAGCAGCCAAGCCGAGACAGGGAACGACTATGGCTACACCTTC.